This TCR beta chain was sequenced during a study of T cells in localized non-small cell lung cancer. Trimming removed 2 bases from V and 2 bases from J; junction bases left unmatched: 6. CDR1 MNHEY and CDR2 SVGAGI come from the germline V gene. The CDR3 extends over 15 amino acids. Method: immunoSEQ multiplex PCR; TCRdb's copy keeps in-frame clones and lacks some. The data show around 41,000 clones, about 83% seen once. The sequenced sample was PBMCs, obtained before any cancer treatment. The TCR comes from a man between 35 and 75 years old with stage II lung adenocarcinoma. V and J are TRBV6-5 and TRBJ2-7, with TRBD1 matching over 7 bases. CDR3 in DNA: TGTGCCAGCAGTTACAAACCGGGACAGACCTACGAGCAGTACTTC. The encoded protein is CASSYKPGQTYEQYF.